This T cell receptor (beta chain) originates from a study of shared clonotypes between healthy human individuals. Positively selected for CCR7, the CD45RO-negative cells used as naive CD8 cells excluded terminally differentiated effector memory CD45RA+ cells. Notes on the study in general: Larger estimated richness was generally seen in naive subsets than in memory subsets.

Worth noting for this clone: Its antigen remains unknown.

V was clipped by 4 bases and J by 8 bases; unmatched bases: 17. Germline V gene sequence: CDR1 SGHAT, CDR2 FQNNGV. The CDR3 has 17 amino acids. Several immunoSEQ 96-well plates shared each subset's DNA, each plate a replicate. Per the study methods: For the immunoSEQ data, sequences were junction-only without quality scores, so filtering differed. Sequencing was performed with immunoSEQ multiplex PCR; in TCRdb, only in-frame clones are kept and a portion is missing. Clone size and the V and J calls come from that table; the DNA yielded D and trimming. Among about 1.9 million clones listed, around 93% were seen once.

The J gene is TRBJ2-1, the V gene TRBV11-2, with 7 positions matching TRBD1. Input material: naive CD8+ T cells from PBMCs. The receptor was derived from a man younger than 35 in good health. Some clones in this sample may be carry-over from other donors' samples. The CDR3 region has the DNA TGTGCCAGCAGCTCCCACTCGAGAGACAGGGTGAGACATGAGCAGTTCTTC. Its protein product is CASSSHSRDRVRHEQFF.